Following are 27 T cell receptor beta chains from one sample sequenced in a study of metastatic and nonmetastatic thyroid tumors. Thyroid surgery took place with no prior treatment in any patient. Using MiXCR, TCRdb re-called clones from the PCR reads. Of about 38,000 clones in the sample, roughly 25% are singletons; the top ten hold roughly a tenth. The sequenced sample was blood. These receptors were taken from a female donor with papillary thyroid cancer or a benign thyroid nodule (not recorded which). Some clones in this sample may be carry-over from other donors' samples.

The J gene is TRBJ1-2, the V gene TRBV27; no reliable D call. Germline V CDR1 and CDR2: MNHEY, SMNVEV (reference sequence). Trimming took off 1 base at V and 9 bases at J, with 15 bases between the two ends. CDR3 length: 14 residues. In nucleotides, the CDR3 is TGTGCCAGCAGTTTATTACGGACCTACGGGTGCTACACCTTC. This gives the protein CASSLLRTYGCYTF.

This clone came up a few times. A junction end diverges from the germline sequence, so it may reflect a read error. The chain uses TRBV15 and TRBJ2-5; TRBD2 might be the D (7 bases). Germline assignment: CDR1 LNHNV and CDR2 YYDKDF (reference sequence). CDR3 size: 15 residues. The CDR3 region is CATSRGRDTLETQCF. The CDR3 DNA is TGTGCCACAAGCAGAGGGAGGGACACACTAGAGACCCAGTGCTTC.

This clone was seen a handful of times. The rearrangement links TRBV6-1 to TRBJ2-7; a weak D match, TRBD2 (6 bases). Trimming removed 7 bases at V and 2 bases at J, with 15 bases between. CDR3 length: 14 residues. Germline V gene sequence: CDR1 MNHNS, CDR2 SASEGT. The CDR3, as DNA: TGTGCCAGCAAGCGGGTGCTGGGGCCCTACGAGCAGTACTTC. Protein sequence: CASKRVLGPYEQYF.

In this sample, this clone turned up many times. This sequence joins TRBV5-1 and TRBJ1-5; D not certain. The germline V and J ends were trimmed by 4 bases and 4 bases, with 9 bases remaining between them. From germline, CDR1 is SGHRS and CDR2 YFSETQ. The CDR3 covers 13 residues. This chain's CDR3 is CASSPGGNQPQHF. CDR3 in DNA: TGCGCCAGCAGCCCCGGAGGGAATCAGCCCCAGCATTTT.

The sample holds a few counts of this clone. The rearrangement uses TRBV6-1 and TRBJ2-5, with D tentatively TRBD1 or TRBD2 (5 bases each). This CDR3 region has 16 residues. Deletions cut 7 bases from V and 2 bases from J, with 20 bases between. CDR1 MNHNS and CDR2 SASEGT come from the germline V gene. CDR3 DNA sequence: TGTGCCAGCAAGTCGACGGGGCTAAACGCACAAGAGACCCAGTACTTC. Protein sequence: CASKSTGLNAQETQYF.

This CDR3 is CASSLLHYGYTF. CDR3 in DNA: TGTGCCAGCAGTCTCCTACATTACGGCTACACCTTC. The chain employs TRBV6-1 and TRBJ1-2; D ambiguous. The CDR3 contains 12 residues. CDR1 MNHNS and CDR2 SASEGT come from the germline V gene. Trimming removed 5 bases from V and 8 bases from J, with 12 bases in between.

The chain links TRBV4-1 to TRBJ2-1, with unresolved D. Germline V gene lookup returns CDR1 MGHRA and CDR2 YSYEKL. This CDR3 region has 15 residues. V lost 2 bases and J lost 6, with 14 bases in between. CDR3 amino acids: CASSQTLSVGNEQFF. The CDR3 DNA reads TGCGCCAGCAGCCAAACGCTTTCGGTCGGCAATGAGCAGTTCTTC.

This clone was counted a few times. J is TRBJ2-7 and V is TRBV19; D not certain. The CDR3 spans 15 residues. CDR1 is LNHDA, CDR2 SQIVND, per germline (reference sequence). V dropped 1 base and J dropped 0 bases, with 10 bases sitting between them. CDR3 region: CASSIVGKTSYEQYF. In DNA form, the CDR3 reads TGTGCCAGTAGTATAGTGGGTAAGACCTCCTACGAGCAGTACTTC. Full variable domain (missing parts from reference TRBV19 and TRBJ2-7): DGGITQSPKYLFRKEGQNVTLSCEQNLNHDAMYWYRQDPGQGLRLIYYSQIVNDFQKGDIAEGYSVSREKKESFPLTVTSAQKNPTAFYLCASSIVGKTSYEQYFGPGTRLTVT.

This clone was counted only a few times. DNA of the CDR3: TGTGCCAGCAGTGACAGGCAGGACTATGGCTACACCTTC. This translates into CASSDRQDYGYTF. The chain uses TRBV2 and TRBJ1-2, with D uncertain. The germline CDR1 and CDR2 sequences are SNHLY and FYNNEI. V was trimmed by 3 bases and J by 3 bases, leaving 8 bases between them. This CDR3 contains 13 residues. Full variable domain (rest looked up from reference TRBV2 and TRBJ1-2): EPEVTQTPSHQVTQMGQEVILRCVPISNHLYFYWYRQILGQKVEFLVSFYNNEISEKSEIFDDQFSVERPDGSNFTLKIRSTKLEDSAMYFCASSDRQDYGYTFGSGTRLTVV.

This clone has ten or more counts. The V call is TRBV3-2, the J call TRBJ2-1; the tabulated D call, TRBD1, remains unverified against the DNA. TRBV3-2 is shown as a pseudogene. The CDR3 is 16 residues long. For the CDR3, the DNA is TGTGCCAGCAGCGCAAGATTCCAGGACAGTTTCAATGAGCAGTTCTTC. This gives the protein CASSARFQDSFNEQFF.

This clone is termed medium-sized (0.01 to 0.1%). The chain uses TRBV6-1 and TRBJ1-1, with D unclear. This CDR3 comprises 14 residues. Trimming took 6 bases from V and 0 from J, leaving 11 bases between them. Germline V gene sequence: CDR1 MNHNS, CDR2 SASEGT. The CDR3 is CASSQNEMNTEAFF. The CDR3 region has the DNA TGTGCCAGCAGCCAAAACGAAATGAACACTGAAGCTTTCTTT.

CDR3 loop: CASSSHRYRNNYGYTF. CDR3 DNA sequence: TGTGCCAGCAGCTCCCACCGGTACAGGAATAACTATGGCTACACCTTC. The V call is TRBV9, the J call TRBJ1-2; D might be TRBD1 (5 bases). Trimming cost V 4 bases and J 1 base, with 17 bases left between them. Germline loops: CDR1 SGDLS, CDR2 YYNGEE. The CDR3 sequence is 16 residues long.

The chain carries TRBV2 and TRBJ2-7; 13 positions agree with TRBD2. CDR3 length: 15 amino acids. The V segment lost 4 bases and the J segment 2 bases; nucleotides outside the gene matches: 2. Germline values: CDR1 SNHLY, CDR2 FYNNEI. CDR3 coding DNA: TGTGCCAGCAGTGTTACTAGCGGGAGGGCCTACGAGCAGTACTTC. Translated, it gives CASSVTSGRAYEQYF. Using reference TRBV2 and TRBJ2-7 for the parts outside the CDR3, the full variable domain is EPEVTQTPSHQVTQMGQEVILRCVPISNHLYFYWYRQILGQKVEFLVSFYNNEISEKSEIFDDQFSVERPDGSNFTLKIRSTKLEDSAMYFCASSVTSGRAYEQYFGPGTRLTVT.

V gene TRBV5-1 combines with J gene TRBJ1-1, with TRBD1 as a possible D gene (5 bases). Trimming took off 3 bases at V and 1 base at J, with 7 bases between the two ends. This CDR3 is built from 13 residues. Germline CDR1 is SGHRS and CDR2 is YFSETQ. CDR3 residues: CASSSQENTEAFF. CDR3 coding DNA: TGCGCCAGCAGCTCACAGGAGAACACTGAAGCTTTCTTT.

The gene calls are TRBV5-5 and TRBJ2-7; D is undetermined. The CDR3 has 12 residues. The V gene's germline CDR1 is SGHKS and CDR2 YYEKEE (reference sequence). Trimming took 4 bases from V and 3 from J, leaving 8 bases between them. In nucleotides, the CDR3 is TGTGCCAGCAGCCTGAAGGGCTACGAGCAGTACTTC. Translation gives CASSLKGYEQYF. Using reference TRBV5-5 and TRBJ2-7 for the parts outside the CDR3, the full variable domain is DAGVTQSPTHLIKTRGQQVTLRCSPISGHKSVSWYQQVLGQGPQFIFQYYEKEERGRGNFPDRFSARQFPNYSSELNVNALLLGDSALYLCASSLKGYEQYFGPGTRLTVT.

The DNA for the CDR3 is TGCAGCGTTGAATTGAGCGGGACAACAGATACGCAGTATTTT. It yields the protein CSVELSGTTDTQYF. The genes are TRBV29-1 and TRBJ2-3; tentative D call: TRBD2 (7 bases). Trimming removed 2 bases from V and 3 bases from J, with 12 bases in between. In germline, CDR1 is SQVTM, CDR2 ANQGSEA. The CDR3 length is 14 residues.

This clone has a count of ten or more. This sequence joins TRBV28 and TRBJ2-7; TRBD1 matches 9 bases. V dropped 5 bases and J dropped 0; count of bases not matched to a gene: 8. The CDR3 has 16 amino acids. Per germline, CDR1 MDHEN and CDR2 SYDVKM. This CDR3 is CASSLLGTGNSYEQYF. Here the CDR3 DNA reads TGTGCCAGCAGTCTACTAGGGACAGGGAACTCCTACGAGCAGTACTTC.

This clone was counted many times. Given a much more abundant clone one base away, this may be a read error. This specimen includes other DNA sequences encoding the same CDR3. The rearrangement uses TRBV28 and TRBJ2-6, with D unclear. The ends were cut back, 2 bases at V and 4 bases at J, with 9 bases in the middle. CDR1 and CDR2 (germline): MDHEN, SYDVKM. This CDR3 contains 15 residues. As DNA, the CDR3 is TGTGCCAGCAGTTTAATAGACTCCGGGGCCAACGTCCTGACTTTC. Translating it yields CASSLIDSGANVLTF.

This chain links TRBV11-2 with TRBJ2-2; D remains ambiguous. The length of the CDR3 is 13 residues. V lost 1 base and J 7 bases, leaving 7 bases between the germline ends. Per the germline V gene, CDR1 is SGHAT and CDR2 is FQNNGV. Here the CDR3 DNA reads TGTGCCAGCAGCTTAGGTAGTCTCGGGGAGCTGTTTTTT. Protein product: CASSLGSLGELFF.

This clone was seen ten or more times. The J gene is TRBJ2-1, the V gene TRBV14, with TRBD2 matching over 8 bases. CDR1 is SGHDN and CDR2 is FVKESK in the germline V gene. This CDR3 contains 14 residues. The J segment lost 6 bases and the V segment lost 2 bases, leaving 3 bases of the junction unmatched. The CDR3: CASSQLAGTNEQFF. In DNA form, the CDR3 reads TGTGCCAGCAGCCAATTAGCGGGAACCAATGAGCAGTTCTTC.

At least ten counts were recorded for this clone. A much more abundant neighbour one base away suggests this may be a read error. The chain is built from TRBV15 and TRBJ1-3; 8 nucleotides match TRBD1. The CDR3 extends over 15 amino acids. Looked up from germline, CDR1 is LNHNV and CDR2 is YYDKDF (reference sequence). The CDR3 sequence is CATSRLQGTGNAIYF. CDR3 bases: TGTGCCACCAGCAGACTACAGGGGACAGGAAACGCCATATATTTT.

At least ten counts were recorded for this clone. The chain recombines TRBV4-2 with TRBJ2-3; D gene uncertain. The ends were cut back, 1 base at V and 1 base at J, with 12 bases in the middle. Germline V gene data show CDR1 as LGHNA and CDR2 as YNFKEQ. The CDR3 is made up of 16 amino acids. The CDR3 DNA reads TGTGCCAGCAGCCAAGGGGTCGGTACCGGCACAGATACGCAGTATTTT. Translation: CASSQGVGTGTDTQYF.

The sample holds many counts of this clone. The chain carries TRBV4-2 and TRBJ2-7, with 11 bases lining up with TRBD2. This CDR3 is 17 amino acids long. Germline assignment: CDR1 LGHNA and CDR2 YNFKEQ. V was pared by 4 bases and J by 3 bases, with 11 bases of the junction left unmatched. The CDR3 here is CASSRYVTSGANYEQYF. The CDR3 DNA is TGTGCCAGCAGCCGATACGTGACTAGCGGGGCAAACTACGAGCAGTACTTC.

V gene TRBV11-3 combines with J gene TRBJ2-1; 14 bases fit TRBD2. With V trimmed by 1 base and J by 5 bases, 13 bases remained unmatched. Germline loops: CDR1 SGHNT, CDR2 YENEEA. The CDR3 has 20 residues. The CDR3 loop reads CASSLVGTSGRGALNNEQFF. CDR3 bases: TGTGCCAGCAGCTTAGTAGGGACTAGCGGGAGAGGGGCGCTGAACAATGAGCAGTTCTTC.

Of note for this clone: The conserved final phenylalanine or tryptophan is absent from the CDR3, which likely points to a read error. No DNA is shown, since the ends of the CDR3 on it are uncertain; the CDR3 is the one TCRdb lists. The CDR3 spells CSAKRGSPTEALS. The chain joins TRBV20-1 to TRBJ1-1. Counting both end residues, the CDR3 totals 13 amino acids. Germline assignment: CDR1 DFQATT and CDR2 SNEGSKA (reference sequence).

The V and J genes are TRBV24-1 and TRBJ1-2; no firm D call. V was clipped by 5 bases and J by 4 bases, with 7 bases between them. The CDR3 spans 12 residues. Germline CDR1 reads KGHDR; CDR2 reads SFDVKD. CDR3 protein: CATSGVGYGYTF. The CDR3 bases are TGTGCCACCAGTGGTGTAGGCTATGGCTACACCTTC.

This clone is categorized as medium-sized. The V and J genes are TRBV28 and TRBJ1-2; unclear D gene. From germline, CDR1 is MDHEN and CDR2 SYDVKM. With 6 bases removed from V and 2 bases from J, the gap between germline ends came to 10 bases. This CDR3 spans 13 amino acids. The CDR3 DNA follows: TGTGCCAGCAGCCCGTTTAGCAACTATGGCTACACCTTC. Protein: CASSPFSNYGYTF.